The sequence of this TCR beta chain was determined in a study of cytomegalovirus exposure and HLA in healthy donors. Whole-study results and caveats: About 87% or about 30% of the time was how often most TCR beta V segments were productive, according to an earlier analysis. Usually a TCR sequence was rare, but some public TCRs were found in many donors. Listed as cytomegalovirus-associated were 150 or so TCR beta chains. A likely sequencing artifact accounted for one observed cluster of highly shared sequence variants.

This CDR3 spans 16 amino acids. V dropped 4 bases and J dropped 6; count of bases not matched to a gene: 9. CDR1 and CDR2 from the germline V gene are MGHRA and YSYEKL. A note on this clone: Its target is unknown.

PCR was performed using 60 Vbeta and 13 Jbeta primers. TCRdb's table, derived via immunoSEQ multiplex PCR, lists solely in-frame clones and lacks some. The sample has under 200,000 clones. The clonotype was recovered from a man aged 25 to 40 in good health and CMV-seronegative. Sequenced material: PBMCs. The chain links TRBV4-1 to TRBJ1-2; TRBD1 matches at 12 bases. This CDR3 reads CASSRELGTGGHGYTF. The CDR3 coding sequence is TGCGCCAGCAGCCGAGAACTTGGGACAGGGGGCCATGGCTACACCTTC.